This T cell receptor beta chain stems from a study of shared clonotypes between healthy human individuals. Profiling relied on immunoSEQ multiplex PCR, and the TCRdb table lists in-frame clones only, not all of them. Here the sample spans about 2.4 million clones, over 85% being singletons. As for this clone: What it binds is not known.

This CDR3 contains 14 residues. The ends were cut back, 0 bases at V and 6 bases at J, with 11 bases in the middle. Germline loops: CDR1 SGHDN, CDR2 FVKESK. Study-wide findings and caveats: Several donors shared about 5% of their naive CD4 clonotypes. Clonotypes which were not shared had lower generation probabilities than clonotypes that all four donors shared. Naive subsets usually exceeded memory subsets in estimated richness. Rarefaction gave evidence that sorted-subset sequencing remained incomplete despite large depth.

Sequenced: naive CD4+ T cells sorted from blood. Subset meaning: CD45RA+ positively selected. This rearrangement joins TRBV14 to TRBJ2-5, with TRBD1 as a possible D gene (6 bases). The sequence derives from a man aged 18 to 35 in good health. DNA for the CDR3: TGTGCCAGCAGCCAAGATCGGCAGGGGAAGACCCAGTACTTC. As protein: CASSQDRQGKTQYF.